This T cell receptor (beta chain) stems from a study of post-analysis software for immune sequencing data. About the research overall: The patients showed relapsing-remitting, secondary progressive and progressive-relapsing multiple sclerosis courses.

Incorporated into the TCR beta cDNA libraries were unique molecular identifiers, which served to reduce PCR and sequencing biases. TCRdb ran MiXCR on the PCR reads and lists one entry per CDR3 protein. The data show 750,000 to 950,000 distinct CDR3 sequences, with around 53% seen just once and 4.6% held by the top ten. As to this clonotype: Antigen specificity is unknown.

Overall study findings and caveats: When patients were compared with controls, four to six TRBV segments were more frequent, TRBV5-6, TRBV5-1 and TRBV20-1 among them. With F measure, samples from one preparation batch clustered together strongly.

Per the germline V gene, CDR1 is MGHRA and CDR2 is YSYEKL. CDR3 length: 14 residues. V lost 3 bases and J 4 bases, leaving 11 bases between the germline ends. This TCR came from a girl between 5 and 17 years old with multiple sclerosis. Sequences were obtained from blood. V and J are TRBV4-1 and TRBJ2-3, with TRBD1 as a possible D gene (5 bases). CDR3 residues: CASSQGHVPDTQYF. In DNA form, the CDR3 reads TGCGCCAGCAGCCAGGGGCACGTCCCAGATACGCAGTATTTT.